Listed here is a single T cell receptor beta chain. The antigen is not known. The sample comes from a study of identical twins. TCRdb recomputed calls from the 5' RACE reads with MiXCR, one row per CDR3 protein. The sample records about 550,000 distinct CDR3 sequences, 20% to 25% being singletons. Study-wide results and caveats: Out-of-frame beta sequences exhibited a weaker degree of excess twin sharing.

CDR3 length: 13 amino acids. The germline gives CDR1 SEHNR, CDR2 FQNEAQ (reference sequence). V was trimmed by 5 bases and J by 9 bases, leaving 11 bases between them. The same sample was also used in a study of yellow fever vaccine responses in identical twins.

The rearrangement uses TRBV7-9 and TRBJ1-6; D remains unclear. Sample: CD4+ T cells sorted from blood. This TCR was sampled from a woman aged 18-29 years in good health. The chain's CDR3 is CASSTETGSPLHF. The CDR3 nucleotides are TGTGCCAGCAGCACTGAAACGGGTTCACCCCTCCACTTT.